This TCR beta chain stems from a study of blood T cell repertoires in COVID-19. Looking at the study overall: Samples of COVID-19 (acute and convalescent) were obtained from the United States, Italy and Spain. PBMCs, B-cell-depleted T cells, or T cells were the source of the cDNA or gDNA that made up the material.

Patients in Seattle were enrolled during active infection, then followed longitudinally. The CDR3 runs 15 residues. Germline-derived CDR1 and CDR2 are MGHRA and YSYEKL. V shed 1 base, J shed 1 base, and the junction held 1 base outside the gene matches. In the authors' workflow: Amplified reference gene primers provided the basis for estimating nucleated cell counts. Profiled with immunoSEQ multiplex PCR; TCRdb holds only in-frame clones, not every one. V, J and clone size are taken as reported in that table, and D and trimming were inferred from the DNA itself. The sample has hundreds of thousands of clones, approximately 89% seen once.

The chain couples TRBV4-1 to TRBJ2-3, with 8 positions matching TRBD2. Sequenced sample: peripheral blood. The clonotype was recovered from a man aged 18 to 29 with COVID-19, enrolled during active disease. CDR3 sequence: CASSQAGLGTDTQYF. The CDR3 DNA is TGCGCCAGCAGCCAAGCGGGACTAGGCACAGATACGCAGTATTTT.